The following is a T cell receptor (beta chain) sequence with its context. The data were taken from a study of radiation and T cells in renal cell carcinoma. Clones were read by immunoSEQ multiplex PCR, and TCRdb kept only the in-frame ones, dropping some. Of approximately 92,000 clones listed, around four fifths are singletons. Documented time point: blood 4 weeks post-SBRT, at nephrectomy. As for treatment: 15 Gy SBRT to primary tumor, nephrectomy 4 weeks later. Nephrectomy followed 15 Gy stereotactic body radiation by 4 weeks. The germline gives CDR1 SGHDT, CDR2 YYEEEE. Deletions cut 6 bases from V and 2 bases from J, with 18 bases between. This CDR3 region has 15 residues.

Sequenced material: blood, taken from a patient whose treatment included radiotherapy and nephrectomy. The chain employs TRBV5-6 and TRBJ2-7; tentatively, D is TRBD1 (6 bases). This receptor was identified in a man between 50 and 59 years old with renal cell carcinoma. The chain's CDR3 is CASNLRRTAAYEQYF. The CDR3 DNA sequence: TGTGCCAGCAACTTAAGACGGACAGCTGCCTACGAGCAGTACTTC.